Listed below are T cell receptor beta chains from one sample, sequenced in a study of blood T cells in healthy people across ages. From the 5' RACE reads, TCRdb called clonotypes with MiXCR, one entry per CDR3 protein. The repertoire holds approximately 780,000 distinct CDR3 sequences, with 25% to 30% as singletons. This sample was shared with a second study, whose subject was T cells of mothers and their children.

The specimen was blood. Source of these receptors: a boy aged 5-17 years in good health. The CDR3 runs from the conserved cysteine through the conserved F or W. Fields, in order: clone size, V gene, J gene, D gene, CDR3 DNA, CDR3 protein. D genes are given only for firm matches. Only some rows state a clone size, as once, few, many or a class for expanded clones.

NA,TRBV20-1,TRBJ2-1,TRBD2,TGCAGTGCCCCGGGACTAGCGCGGAATGAGCAGTTCTTC,CSAPGLARNEQFF
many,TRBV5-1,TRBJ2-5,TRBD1,TGCGCCAGCAGCACCTTCCAGGGGGCGCTGGTACAGGAGACCCAGTACTTC,CASSTFQGALVQETQYF
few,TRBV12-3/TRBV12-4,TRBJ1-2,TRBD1,TGTGCCAGCAGTTTGACAGGGAGATCTAACTATGGCTACACCTTC,CASSLTGRSNYGYTF
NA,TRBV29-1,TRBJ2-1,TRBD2,TGCAGCGTTGAAGAGTCAGCGGGGGGTTACAATGAGCAGTTCTTC,CSVEESAGGYNEQFF
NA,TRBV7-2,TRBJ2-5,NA,TGTGCCAGCAGCTTAGCGATTCGCGCTGAAGAGACCCAGTACTTC,CASSLAIRAEETQYF
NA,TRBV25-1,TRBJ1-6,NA,TGTGCCAGCAGTGAATCTAACCGGGGTTATTCACCCCTCCACTTT,CASSESNRGYSPLHF
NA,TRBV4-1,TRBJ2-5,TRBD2,TGCGCCAGCAGCCAAGAGCCAGCGGGGGGCCTTAAGACCCAGTACTTC,CASSQEPAGGLKTQYF
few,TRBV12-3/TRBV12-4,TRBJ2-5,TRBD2,TGTGCCAGCAAGTCCACGGCGGGGGACGAGACCCAGTACTTC,CASKSTAGDETQYF
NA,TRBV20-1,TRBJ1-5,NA,TGCAGTGCGGGCAGGGGTGATCAGCCCCAGCATTTT,CSAGRGDQPQHF
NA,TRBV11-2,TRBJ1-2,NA,TGTGCCAGCAGCTCCTATAGGGGGGCAAACTATGGCTACACCTTC,CASSSYRGANYGYTF
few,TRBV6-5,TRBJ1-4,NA,TGTGCCAGCAGCCGGGACACTTCCTTAAGGGGTGAAAAACTGTTTTTT,CASSRDTSLRGEKLFF
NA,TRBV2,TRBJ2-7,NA,TGTGCCAGCAGGGGGGAGTCAACCCAGTACTTC,CASRGESTQYF